The 30 T cell receptor beta chains in this list originate from one sample, sequenced in a study of T cell responses to AZD1222 COVID-19 vaccine. This table comes from immunoSEQ multiplex PCR, and its TCRdb copy is limited to in-frame clones, with some not included. The table records roughly 140,000 clones, approximately 92% of them present only once. Source: peripheral blood, taken on day 0 of AZD1222 vaccination. Receptors originate from an adult in good health.

V and J are TRBV27 and TRBJ2-3; 16 bases are a match to TRBD2. Germline lookup yields CDR1 MNHEY and CDR2 SMNVEV (reference sequence). J lost 2 bases, V lost 6 bases, and 14 bases had no gene match. The CDR3 has 20 residues. The CDR3 nucleotides read TGTGCCAGCAGCCGAAACCCGGGACTAGCGGGAGGGATTTTCACAGATACGCAGTATTTT. It encodes CASSRNPGLAGGIFTDTQYF.

V is TRBV5-1 and J is TRBJ1-5; 9 bases are a match to TRBD1. Germline assignment: CDR1 SGHRS and CDR2 YFSETQ. The CDR3 runs to 16 residues. V lost 0 bases and J lost 1; bases outside the gene matches: 2. Here the CDR3 reads CASSLGQGGSNQPQHF. The CDR3 bases are TGCGCCAGCAGCTTGGGACAGGGGGGAAGCAATCAGCCCCAGCATTTT.

The J gene is TRBJ2-7, the V gene TRBV19; D might be TRBD1 (6 bases). The germline V gene has CDR1 LNHDA and CDR2 SQIVND (reference sequence). The CDR3 extends over 15 amino acids. Trimming removed 3 bases at V and 4 bases at J, with 16 bases between. The CDR3 nucleotides read TGTGCCAGTAGTATCATACTAGGGGGTTCATACGAGCAGTACTTC. Residues: CASSIILGGSYEQYF.

V and J are TRBV5-1 and TRBJ1-1, with unresolved D. With 5 bases removed from V and 1 base from J, the gap between germline ends came to 9 bases. The CDR3 length is 13 residues. Germline V gene sequence: CDR1 SGHRS, CDR2 YFSETQ. CDR3 sequence: CASRNSENTEAFF. In nucleotides, the CDR3 is TGCGCCAGCAGGAACAGCGAGAACACTGAAGCTTTCTTT.

This clone was counted between two and nine times. This chain links TRBV30 with TRBJ1-2; D not certain. The CDR3 has 12 residues. From germline, CDR1 is GTSNPN and CDR2 SVGIG (reference sequence). Deletions cut 4 bases from V and 8 bases from J, with 14 bases between. This CDR3 reads CAWTPFGYGYTF. In DNA, the CDR3 is TGTGCCTGGACCCCGTTTGGTTACGGCTACACCTTC.

This rearrangement joins TRBV19 to TRBJ2-1; 15 bases are shared with TRBD2. V shed 6 bases and J 4 bases; nucleotides not matched to a gene: 13. The CDR3 has 19 residues. Germline V gene sequence: CDR1 LNHDA, CDR2 SQIVND (reference sequence). CDR3 amino acids: CASRALWGTSGRRYNEQFF. The CDR3 nucleotides read TGTGCCAGTAGGGCCCTTTGGGGGACTAGCGGGAGGAGATACAATGAGCAGTTCTTC.

V gene TRBV19 combines with J gene TRBJ2-3, with unresolved D. The CDR3 loop spans 14 amino acids. Deletions cut 3 bases from V and 2 bases from J, with 9 bases between. Germline V gene lookup returns CDR1 LNHDA and CDR2 SQIVND (reference sequence). CDR3 sequence: CASSIRTSTDTQYF. For the CDR3, the DNA is TGTGCCAGTAGTATCCGGACCTCCACAGATACGCAGTATTTT.

The rearrangement links TRBV5-1 to TRBJ1-3; D is uncertain. V was shortened by 1 base and J by 1 base, with 9 bases between the two germline ends. CDR1 and CDR2 from the germline V gene are SGHRS and YFSETQ. This CDR3 is built from 15 residues. The CDR3 DNA sequence: TGCGCCAGCAGCTTGTACAGCGAATCTGGAAACACCATATATTTT. Protein sequence: CASSLYSESGNTIYF.

The rearrangement uses TRBV19 and TRBJ2-3, with D possibly TRBD2 on 6 matching bases. Germline V CDR1 and CDR2: LNHDA, SQIVND (reference sequence). Between the trimmed V and J ends, which lost 7 bases and 5 bases, there was a span of 16 bases. CDR3 length: 14 amino acids. CDR3 coding DNA: TGTGCCAGTATAGAGGCGGTGGGGGGAGATACGCAGTATTTT. As protein: CASIEAVGGDTQYF.

The chain links TRBV7-2 to TRBJ1-1; D remains ambiguous. The CDR3 has 12 amino acids. V was clipped by 3 bases and J by 0 bases, with 2 bases between them. Germline-derived CDR1 and CDR2 are SGHTA and FQGNSA. CDR3 sequence reads: CASSFLNTEAFF. The CDR3 nucleotides read TGTGCCAGCAGCTTTTTGAACACTGAAGCTTTCTTT.

The chain links TRBV6-6 to TRBJ1-5; D call uncertain. V was shortened by 2 bases and J by 7 bases, with 9 bases between the two germline ends. Germline assignment: CDR1 MNHNY and CDR2 SVGAGI (reference sequence). The CDR3 is made up of 13 amino acids. CDR3 protein: CASSYSGYQPQHF. For the CDR3, the DNA is TGTGCCAGCAGTTACAGTGGTTACCAGCCCCAGCATTTT.

The chain uses TRBV6-5 and TRBJ2-7, with 7 nucleotides matching TRBD1. The V gene end was trimmed by 6 bases and the J gene end by 2 bases; junction bases not matched to a gene: 4. The CDR3 extends over 13 amino acids. The germline CDR1 and CDR2 sequences are MNHEY and SVGAGI. CDR3 nucleotides: TGTGCCAGCAGGAGGGACAGACCCTACGAGCAGTACTTC. This codes for CASRRDRPYEQYF.

This clone was seen just once. The J gene is TRBJ1-1, the V gene TRBV4-1; D may be TRBD1 (6 bases). CDR3 length equals 16 residues. The germline V gene has CDR1 MGHRA and CDR2 YSYEKL. V shed 5 bases and J shed 4 bases, with 20 bases lying between them. CDR3 DNA sequence: TGCGCCAGCAGCTCGCCCCGGGGGCGGTTGGGCACTGAAGCTTTCTTT. Its protein product is CASSSPRGRLGTEAFF.

The CDR3 loop reads CASSLQLNYGYTF. The DNA for the CDR3 is TGTGCCAGCAGCCTACAGCTTAACTATGGCTACACCTTC. The genes are TRBV28 and TRBJ1-2; D ambiguous. In germline, CDR1 is MDHEN, CDR2 SYDVKM. The CDR3 has 13 residues. Trimming stripped 6 bases from V and 1 base from J, with 9 bases between.

This clone was found once. The V call is TRBV24-1, the J call TRBJ2-1; D is ambiguous. This CDR3 contains 13 residues. With 7 bases removed from V and 2 bases from J, the gap between germline ends came to 8 bases. Germline lookup yields CDR1 KGHDR and CDR2 SFDVKD. CDR3 DNA: TGTGCCACCAGCGGGTCTGCCTACAATGAGCAGTTCTTC. It translates to CATSGSAYNEQFF.

CDR3 sequence (DNA): TGTGCCACCAGTGCCCCCCTGGCAGGGGGCTCTGGGGCCAACGTCCTGACTTTC. Protein sequence: CATSAPLAGGSGANVLTF. The genes are TRBV24-1 and TRBJ2-6; 7 bases fit TRBD1. This CDR3 comprises 18 residues. V shed 5 bases, J shed 0 bases, and the junction held 9 bases outside the gene matches. Germline CDR1 is KGHDR and CDR2 is SFDVKD.

The V and J genes are TRBV5-1 and TRBJ2-3; D is unresolved. V was shortened by 2 bases and J by 4 bases, with 8 bases between the two germline ends. Germline V gene data show CDR1 as SGHRS and CDR2 as YFSETQ. This CDR3 is built from 13 residues. In nucleotides, the CDR3 is TGCGCCAGCAGCTTTGCATCCGCAGATACGCAGTATTTT. Its translation is CASSFASADTQYF.

This chain joins TRBV9 and TRBJ2-7, with TRBD2 identical over 12 bases. V dropped 3 bases and J dropped 3; count of bases not matched to a gene: 13. This CDR3 comprises 18 residues. Germline V gives CDR1 SGDLS, CDR2 YYNGEE. CDR3 sequence: CASSAGVGLAGVNYEQYF. The CDR3 nucleotides read TGTGCCAGCAGCGCAGGGGTGGGACTAGCGGGCGTAAACTACGAGCAGTACTTC.

The chain recombines TRBV7-3 with TRBJ2-1; 11 bases line up with TRBD2. The CDR3 is made up of 15 amino acids. Unmatched junction bases numbered 4, after V lost 0 bases and J lost 9 bases. Germline V CDR1 and CDR2: SGHTA, FQGTGA. The CDR3 protein is CASSLTSGRATEQFF. DNA of the CDR3: TGTGCCAGCAGCTTAACTAGCGGGAGGGCCACTGAGCAGTTCTTC.

This clone occurred once. The gene calls are TRBV9 and TRBJ2-7, with D maybe TRBD1 (5 bases). V was trimmed by 4 bases and J by 2 bases, leaving 13 bases between them. From germline, CDR1 is SGDLS and CDR2 YYNGEE. This CDR3 is 14 amino acids long. The CDR3 sequence is CASSQGGTAYEQYF. The CDR3, as DNA: TGTGCCAGCAGCCAGGGCGGTACTGCCTACGAGCAGTACTTC. Together with reference TRBV9 and TRBJ2-7, the CDR3 gives the full variable domain: DSGVTQTPKHLITATGQRVTLRCSPRSGDLSVYWYQQSLDQGLQFLIQYYNGEERAKGNILERFSAQQFPDLHSELNLSSLELGDSALYFCASSQGGTAYEQYFGPGTRLTVT.

The V and J genes are TRBV3-1 (or the pseudogene TRBV3-2) and TRBJ2-2, with no clear D. The ends were cut back, 4 bases at V and 6 bases at J, with 6 bases in the middle. The CDR3 spans 12 residues. Germline-derived CDR1 and CDR2 are LGHDT and YNNKEL (reference sequence). The CDR3 is CASSRSSGELFF. The CDR3 region has the DNA TGTGCCAGCAGCCGGAGTTCCGGGGAGCTGTTTTTT.

The V call is TRBV5-4, the J call TRBJ2-7; 8 positions agree with TRBD2. CDR1 SGHNT and CDR2 YYREEE come from the germline V gene (reference sequence). This CDR3 region has 14 residues. With V trimmed by 3 bases and J by 7 bases, 9 bases remained unmatched. Written as DNA, the CDR3 is TGTGCCAGCAGCTCCGGGACTAGTCCAGGAGAGCAGTACTTC. As protein: CASSSGTSPGEQYF.

The chain couples TRBV9 to TRBJ2-1; D is ambiguous. CDR3 length: 15 amino acids. Trimming pared 0 bases from V and 0 bases from J, leaving 7 bases between. Germline CDR1 SGDLS, CDR2 YYNGEE. DNA for the CDR3: TGTGCCAGCAGCGTAGGGGTCGACTCCTACAATGAGCAGTTCTTC. As protein: CASSVGVDSYNEQFF.

V usage is TRBV2 and J usage is TRBJ1-1; unclear D gene. This CDR3 comprises 13 residues. V was pared by 6 bases and J by 4 bases, with 12 bases between. Germline CDR1 reads SNHLY; CDR2 reads FYNNEI. CDR3 in DNA: TGTGCCAGCAGGATCAAGAGGAGCACTGAAGCTTTCTTT. This codes for CASRIKRSTEAFF.

J is TRBJ2-7 and V is TRBV7-9, with D perhaps matching TRBD1 or TRBD2 (5 bases each). Per germline, CDR1 SEHNR and CDR2 FQNEAQ (reference sequence). This CDR3 is 15 amino acids long. V lost 3 bases to trimming and J lost 2 bases, with 14 bases between them. The DNA for the CDR3 is TGTGCCAGCAGCTTGGGGCTAGCACTAGCCTACGAGCAGTACTTC. It yields the protein CASSLGLALAYEQYF.

The rearrangement links TRBV4-1 to TRBJ1-6; weak D call: TRBD1 (5 bases). The V end lost 4 bases, the J end lost 4 bases, and 14 bases lay between the germline ends. Germline V gene data show CDR1 as MGHRA and CDR2 as YSYEKL. The CDR3 is 16 residues long. CDR3 sequence: CASSPTGTAYNSPLHF. The CDR3 DNA follows: TGCGCCAGCAGCCCTACCGGGACCGCTTATAATTCACCCCTCCACTTT.

CDR3 DNA sequence: TGTGCCAGCAGCCAGCGCTGGTCAGGGGGCGACGAGCAGTACTTC. This codes for CASSQRWSGGDEQYF. This chain links TRBV14 with TRBJ2-7, with TRBD1 matching 8 bases. Trimming cost V 3 bases and J 5 bases; bases outside gene matches: 9. This CDR3 spans 15 amino acids. The germline V gene encodes CDR1 SGHDN and CDR2 FVKESK. Filled out from reference TRBV14 and TRBJ2-7, the complete variable domain reads EAGVTQFPSHSVIEKGQTVTLRCDPISGHDNLYWYRRVMGKEIKFLLHFVKESKQDESGMPNNRFLAERTGGTYSTLKVQPAELEDSGVYFCASSQRWSGGDEQYFGPGTRLTVT.

This clone was observed a handful of times. The CDR3 DNA is TGCGCCAGCAGTGTAGCGGGATTATACAATGAGCAGTTCTTC. It specifies CASSVAGLYNEQFF. The J gene is TRBJ2-1, the V gene TRBV10-1; 8 positions agree with TRBD2. Unmatched junction bases numbered 3, after V lost 4 bases and J lost 4 bases. This CDR3 comprises 14 residues. Germline-derived CDR1 and CDR2 are WNHNN and SYGVQD (reference sequence).

The J gene is TRBJ2-2, the V gene TRBV18; a weak D match, TRBD1 (5 bases). Between the trimmed V and J ends, which lost 6 bases and 1 base, there was a span of 12 bases. The CDR3 loop spans 15 amino acids. Germline CDR1 reads KGHSH; CDR2 reads LQKENI. The CDR3 region has the DNA TGTGCCAGCTCCCTACCCCAGGGGAACACCGGGGAGCTGTTTTTT. It is translated as CASSLPQGNTGELFF.

The chain uses TRBV6-4 and TRBJ2-2; D possibly corresponds to TRBD2 (6 bases). V dropped 0 bases and J dropped 5 bases, with 7 bases sitting between them. Looked up from germline, CDR1 is MRHNA and CDR2 is SNTAGT. There are 14 residues in the CDR3. CDR3 residues: CASSDSGGTGELFF. CDR3 coding DNA: TGTGCCAGCAGTGACTCGGGGGGTACCGGGGAGCTGTTTTTT.